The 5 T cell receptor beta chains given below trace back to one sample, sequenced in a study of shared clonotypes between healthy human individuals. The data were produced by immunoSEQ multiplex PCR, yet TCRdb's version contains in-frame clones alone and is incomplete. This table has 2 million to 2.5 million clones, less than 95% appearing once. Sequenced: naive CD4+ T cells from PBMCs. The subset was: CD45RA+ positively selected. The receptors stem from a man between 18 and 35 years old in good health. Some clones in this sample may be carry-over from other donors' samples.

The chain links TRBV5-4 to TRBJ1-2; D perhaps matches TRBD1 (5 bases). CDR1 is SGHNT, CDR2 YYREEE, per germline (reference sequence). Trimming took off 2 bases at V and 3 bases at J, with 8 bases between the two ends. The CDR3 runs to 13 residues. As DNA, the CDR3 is TGTGCCAGCAGCTTTGGGGGGGACTATGGCTACACCTTC. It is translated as CASSFGGDYGYTF.

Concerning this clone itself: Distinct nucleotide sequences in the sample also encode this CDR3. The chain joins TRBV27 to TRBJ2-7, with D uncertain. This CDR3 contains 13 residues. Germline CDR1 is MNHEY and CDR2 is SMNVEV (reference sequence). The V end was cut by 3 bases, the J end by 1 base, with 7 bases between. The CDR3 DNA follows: TGTGCCAGCAGTTTCATCGGTTCCTACGAGCAGTACTTC. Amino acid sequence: CASSFIGSYEQYF.

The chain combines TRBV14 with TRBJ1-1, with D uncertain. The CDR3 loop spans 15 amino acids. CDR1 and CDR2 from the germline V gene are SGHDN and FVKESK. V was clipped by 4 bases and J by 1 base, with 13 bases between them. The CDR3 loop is CASSRGGLRNTEAFF. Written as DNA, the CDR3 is TGTGCCAGCAGCCGTGGAGGTCTCAGGAACACTGAAGCTTTCTTT.

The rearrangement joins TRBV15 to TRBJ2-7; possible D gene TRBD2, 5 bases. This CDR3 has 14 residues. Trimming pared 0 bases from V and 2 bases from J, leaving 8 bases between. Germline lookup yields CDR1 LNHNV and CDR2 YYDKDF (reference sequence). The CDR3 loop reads CATSRERVAYEQYF. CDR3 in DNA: TGTGCCACCAGCAGAGAGAGGGTGGCCTACGAGCAGTACTTC.

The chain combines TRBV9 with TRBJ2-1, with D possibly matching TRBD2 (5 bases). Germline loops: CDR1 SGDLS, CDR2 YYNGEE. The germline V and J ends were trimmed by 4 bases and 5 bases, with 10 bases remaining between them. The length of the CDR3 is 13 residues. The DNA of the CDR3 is TGTGCCAGCAGCCTACCCGGGAACAATGAGCAGTTCTTC. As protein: CASSLPGNNEQFF.